The TCR beta chain under discussion was sequenced for a study of cytomegalovirus exposure and HLA in healthy donors. Study-wide context: Caucasian-associated ancestry cluster membership applied to about 80% of around 400 genotyped donors.

The germline gives CDR1 MNHEY, CDR2 SVGAGI. The CDR3 covers 15 residues. Trimming pared 6 bases from V and 8 bases from J, leaving 20 bases between. PCR primers comprised 60 Vbeta and 13 Jbeta primers. Using immunoSEQ multiplex PCR, the repertoire was profiled, and TCRdb retains in-frame clones only, with some absent. The table shows 100,000 to 150,000 clones, with over 70% occurring only once. Specimen: PBMCs. This TCR was sampled from a middle-aged man in good health and CMV-seropositive. The J gene is TRBJ2-1, the V gene TRBV6-5, with D possibly being TRBD1 (5 bases). The CDR3 loop is CASSPNRYQGDEQFF. CDR3 nucleotides: TGTGCCAGCAGCCCTAACCGGTATCAAGGGGATGAGCAGTTCTTC.